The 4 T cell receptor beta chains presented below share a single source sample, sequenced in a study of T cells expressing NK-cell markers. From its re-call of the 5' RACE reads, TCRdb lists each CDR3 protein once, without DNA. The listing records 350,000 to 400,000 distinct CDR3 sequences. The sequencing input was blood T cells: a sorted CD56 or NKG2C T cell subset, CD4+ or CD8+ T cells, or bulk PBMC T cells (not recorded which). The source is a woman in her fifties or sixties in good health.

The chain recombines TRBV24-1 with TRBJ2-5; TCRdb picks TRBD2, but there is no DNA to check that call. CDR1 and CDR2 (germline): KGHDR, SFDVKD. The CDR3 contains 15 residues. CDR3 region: CATSEGLAGRVTQYF.

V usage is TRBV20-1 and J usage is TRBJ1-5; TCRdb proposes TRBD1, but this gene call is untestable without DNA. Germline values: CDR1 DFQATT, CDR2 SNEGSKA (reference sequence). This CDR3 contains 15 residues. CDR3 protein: CSAQGQAPQFQPQHF.

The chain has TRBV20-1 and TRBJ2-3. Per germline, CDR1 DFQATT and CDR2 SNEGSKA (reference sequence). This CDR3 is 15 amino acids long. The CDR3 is CSARVWLENADTQYF.

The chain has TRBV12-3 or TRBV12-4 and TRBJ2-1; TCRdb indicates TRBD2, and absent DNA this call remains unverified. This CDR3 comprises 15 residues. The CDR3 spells CASFTRLAGLGEQFF.